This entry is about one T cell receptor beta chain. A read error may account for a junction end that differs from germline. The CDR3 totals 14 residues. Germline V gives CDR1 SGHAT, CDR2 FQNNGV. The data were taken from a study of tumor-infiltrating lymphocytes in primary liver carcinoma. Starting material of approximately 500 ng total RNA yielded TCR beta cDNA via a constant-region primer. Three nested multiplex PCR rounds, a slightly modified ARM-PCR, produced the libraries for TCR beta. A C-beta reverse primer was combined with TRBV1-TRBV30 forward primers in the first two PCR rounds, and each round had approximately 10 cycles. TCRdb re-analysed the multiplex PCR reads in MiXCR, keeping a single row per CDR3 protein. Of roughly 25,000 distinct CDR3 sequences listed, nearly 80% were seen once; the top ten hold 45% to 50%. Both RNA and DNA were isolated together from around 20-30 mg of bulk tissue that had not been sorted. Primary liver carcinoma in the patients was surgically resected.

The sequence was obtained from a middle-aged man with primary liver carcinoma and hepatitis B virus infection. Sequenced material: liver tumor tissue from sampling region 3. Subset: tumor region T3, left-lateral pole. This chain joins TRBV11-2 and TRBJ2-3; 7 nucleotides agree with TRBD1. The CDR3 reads CASSLEGGRETQYF. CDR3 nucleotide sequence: TGTGCCAGCAGCCTAGAAGGGGGCAGAGAAACGCAGTATTTT.